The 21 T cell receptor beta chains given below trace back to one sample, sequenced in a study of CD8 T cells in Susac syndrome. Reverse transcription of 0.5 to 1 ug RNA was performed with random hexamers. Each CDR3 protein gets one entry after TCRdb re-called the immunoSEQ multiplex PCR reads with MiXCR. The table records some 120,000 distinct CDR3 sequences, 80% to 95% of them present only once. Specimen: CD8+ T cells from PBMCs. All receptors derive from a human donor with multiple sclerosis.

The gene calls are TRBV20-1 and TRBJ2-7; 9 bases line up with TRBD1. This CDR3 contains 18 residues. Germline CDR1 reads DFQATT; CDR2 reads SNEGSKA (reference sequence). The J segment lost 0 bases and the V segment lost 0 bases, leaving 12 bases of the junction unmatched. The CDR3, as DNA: TGCAGTGCTAGAGATGGCGCTCTACCGGGACAGGGCTCCTACGAGCAGTACTTC. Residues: CSARDGALPGQGSYEQYF.

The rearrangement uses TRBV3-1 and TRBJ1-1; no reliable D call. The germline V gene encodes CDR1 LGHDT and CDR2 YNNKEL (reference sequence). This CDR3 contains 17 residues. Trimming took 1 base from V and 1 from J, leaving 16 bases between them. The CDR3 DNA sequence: TGTGCCAGCAGCCAAGGCGACCTTATACGGGGGAACACTGAAGCTTTCTTT. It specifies CASSQGDLIRGNTEAFF.

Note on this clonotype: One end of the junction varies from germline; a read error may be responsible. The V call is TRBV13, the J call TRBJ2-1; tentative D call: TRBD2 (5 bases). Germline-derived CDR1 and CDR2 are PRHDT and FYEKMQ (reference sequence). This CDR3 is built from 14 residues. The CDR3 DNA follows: TGTGCCGTTAACAGTGCGGGCTCCAACAATGAGCAGTTCTTC. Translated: CAVNSAGSNNEQFF.

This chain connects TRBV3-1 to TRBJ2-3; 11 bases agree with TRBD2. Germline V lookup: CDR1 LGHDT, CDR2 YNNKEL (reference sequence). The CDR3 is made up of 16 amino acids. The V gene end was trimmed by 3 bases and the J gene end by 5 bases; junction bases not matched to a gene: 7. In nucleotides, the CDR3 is TGTGCCAGCAGCCAGGTAGCGGGGGGGCTGCGAGATACGCAGTATTTT. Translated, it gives CASSQVAGGLRDTQYF.

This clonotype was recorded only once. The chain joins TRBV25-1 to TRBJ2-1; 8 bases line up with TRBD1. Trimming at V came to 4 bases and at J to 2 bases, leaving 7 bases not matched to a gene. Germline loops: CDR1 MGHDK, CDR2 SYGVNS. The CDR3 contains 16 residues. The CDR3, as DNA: TGTGCCAGCAGTGCAAGGGACAGGCGAACCTACAATGAGCAGTTCTTC. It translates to CASSARDRRTYNEQFF. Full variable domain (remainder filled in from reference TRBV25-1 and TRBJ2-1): EADIYQTPRYLVIGTGKKITLECSQTMGHDKMYWYQQDPGMELHLIHYSYGVNSTEKGDLSSESTVSRIRTEHFPLTLESARPSHTSQYLCASSARDRRTYNEQFFGPGTRLTVL.

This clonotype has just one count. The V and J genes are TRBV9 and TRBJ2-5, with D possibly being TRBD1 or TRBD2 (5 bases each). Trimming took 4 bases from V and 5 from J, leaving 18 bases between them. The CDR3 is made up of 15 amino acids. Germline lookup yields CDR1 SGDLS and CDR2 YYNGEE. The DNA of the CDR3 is TGTGCCAGCAGCCCCCGGGACCCGAGGAGGGAGACCCAGTACTTC. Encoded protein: CASSPRDPRRETQYF.

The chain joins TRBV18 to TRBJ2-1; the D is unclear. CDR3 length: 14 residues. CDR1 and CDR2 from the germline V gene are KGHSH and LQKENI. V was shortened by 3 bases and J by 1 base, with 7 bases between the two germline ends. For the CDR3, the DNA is TGTGCCAGCTCACCGTCGGAGTCCTACAATGAGCAGTTCTTC. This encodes CASSPSESYNEQFF.

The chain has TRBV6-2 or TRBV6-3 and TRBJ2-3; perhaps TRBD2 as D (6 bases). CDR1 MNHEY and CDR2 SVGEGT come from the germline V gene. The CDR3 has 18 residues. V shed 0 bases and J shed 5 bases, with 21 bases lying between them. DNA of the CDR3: TGTGCCAGCAGTTACTCGAATTTCCAGGGATCTAGCGAAGATACGCAGTATTTT. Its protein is CASSYSNFQGSSEDTQYF.

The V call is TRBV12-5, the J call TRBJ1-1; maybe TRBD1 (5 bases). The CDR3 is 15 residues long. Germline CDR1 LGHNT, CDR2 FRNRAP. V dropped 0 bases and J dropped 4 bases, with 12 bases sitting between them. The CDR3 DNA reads TGTGCTAGTGGTTTGGTGGGAGGGGTGCGCACTGAAGCTTTCTTT. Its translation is CASGLVGGVRTEAFF.

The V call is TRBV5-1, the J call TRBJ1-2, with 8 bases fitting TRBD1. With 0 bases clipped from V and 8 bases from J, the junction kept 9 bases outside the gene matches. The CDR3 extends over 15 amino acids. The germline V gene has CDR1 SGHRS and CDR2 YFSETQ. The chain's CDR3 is CASSLDRQGHWGYTF. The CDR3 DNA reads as TGCGCCAGCAGCTTGGATCGACAGGGGCATTGGGGCTACACCTTC.

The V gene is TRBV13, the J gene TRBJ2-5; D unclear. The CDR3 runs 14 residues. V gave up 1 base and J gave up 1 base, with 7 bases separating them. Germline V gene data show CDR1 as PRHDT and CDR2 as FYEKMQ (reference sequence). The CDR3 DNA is TGTGCCAGCAGCTTAGTCCCAGGCCAAGAGACCCAGTACTTC. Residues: CASSLVPGQETQYF.

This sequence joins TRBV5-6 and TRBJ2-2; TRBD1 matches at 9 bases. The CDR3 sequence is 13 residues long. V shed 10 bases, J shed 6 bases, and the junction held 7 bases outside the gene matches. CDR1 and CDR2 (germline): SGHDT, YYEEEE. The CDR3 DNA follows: TGTGCCGGAGGGACAGGGTTCGCCGGGGAGCTGTTTTTT. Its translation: CAGGTGFAGELFF.

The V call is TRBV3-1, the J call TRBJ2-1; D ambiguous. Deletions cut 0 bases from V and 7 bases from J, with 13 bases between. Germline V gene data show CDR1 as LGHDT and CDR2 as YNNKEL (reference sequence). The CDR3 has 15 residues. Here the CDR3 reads CASSQDWESGNEQFF. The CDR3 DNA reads TGTGCCAGCAGCCAAGACTGGGAATCTGGTAATGAGCAGTTCTTC.

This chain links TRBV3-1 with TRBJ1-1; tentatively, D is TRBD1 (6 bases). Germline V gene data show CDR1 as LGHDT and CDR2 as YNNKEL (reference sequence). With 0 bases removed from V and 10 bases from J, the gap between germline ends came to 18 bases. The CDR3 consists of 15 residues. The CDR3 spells CASSQDLGGARGAFF. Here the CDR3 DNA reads TGTGCCAGCAGCCAAGATTTGGGGGGCGCTAGGGGAGCTTTCTTT.

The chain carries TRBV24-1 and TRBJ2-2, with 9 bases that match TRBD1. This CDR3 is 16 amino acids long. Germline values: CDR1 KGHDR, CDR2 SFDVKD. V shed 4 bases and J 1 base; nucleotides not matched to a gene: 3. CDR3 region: CATSDPGQGNTGELFF. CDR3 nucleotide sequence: TGTGCCACCAGTGACCCGGGACAGGGGAACACCGGGGAGCTGTTTTTT.

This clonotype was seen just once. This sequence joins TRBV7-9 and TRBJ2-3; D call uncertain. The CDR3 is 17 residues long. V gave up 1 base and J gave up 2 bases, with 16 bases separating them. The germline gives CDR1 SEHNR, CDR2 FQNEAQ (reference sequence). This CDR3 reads CASSLGTSEDPTDTQYF. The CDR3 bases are TGTGCCAGCAGCTTAGGAACGTCAGAAGACCCCACAGATACGCAGTATTTT.

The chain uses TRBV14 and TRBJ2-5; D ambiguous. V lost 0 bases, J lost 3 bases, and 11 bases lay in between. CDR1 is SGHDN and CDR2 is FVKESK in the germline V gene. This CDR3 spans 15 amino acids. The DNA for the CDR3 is TGTGCCAGCAGCCAAGATGCCCCGCTTAAAGAGACCCAGTACTTC. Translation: CASSQDAPLKETQYF.

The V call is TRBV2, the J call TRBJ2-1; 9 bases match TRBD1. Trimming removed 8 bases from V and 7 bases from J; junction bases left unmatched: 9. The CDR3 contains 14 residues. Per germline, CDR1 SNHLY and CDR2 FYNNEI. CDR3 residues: CASPPGQGFNEQFF. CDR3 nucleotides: TGTGCCAGCCCACCGGGACAGGGTTTTAATGAGCAGTTCTTC.

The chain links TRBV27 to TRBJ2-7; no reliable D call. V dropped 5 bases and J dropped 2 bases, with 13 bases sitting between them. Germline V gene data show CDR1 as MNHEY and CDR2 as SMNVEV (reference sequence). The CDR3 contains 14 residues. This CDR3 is CASSPPSDPYEQYF. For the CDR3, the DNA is TGTGCCAGCAGTCCCCCAAGCGACCCCTACGAGCAGTACTTC.

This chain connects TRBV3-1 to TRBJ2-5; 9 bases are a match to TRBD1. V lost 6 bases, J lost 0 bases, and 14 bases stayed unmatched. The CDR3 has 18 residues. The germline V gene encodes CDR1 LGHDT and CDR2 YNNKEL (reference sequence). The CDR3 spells CASRRLRTGAGDQETQYF. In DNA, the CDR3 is TGTGCCAGCAGACGATTACGGACAGGGGCTGGGGACCAAGAGACCCAGTACTTC.

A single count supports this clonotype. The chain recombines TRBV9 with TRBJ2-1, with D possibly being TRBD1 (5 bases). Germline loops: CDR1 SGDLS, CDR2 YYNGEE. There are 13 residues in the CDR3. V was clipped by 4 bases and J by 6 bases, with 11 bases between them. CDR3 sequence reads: CASSPSRGNEQFF. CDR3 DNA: TGTGCCAGCAGCCCAAGTAGGGGCAATGAGCAGTTCTTC.